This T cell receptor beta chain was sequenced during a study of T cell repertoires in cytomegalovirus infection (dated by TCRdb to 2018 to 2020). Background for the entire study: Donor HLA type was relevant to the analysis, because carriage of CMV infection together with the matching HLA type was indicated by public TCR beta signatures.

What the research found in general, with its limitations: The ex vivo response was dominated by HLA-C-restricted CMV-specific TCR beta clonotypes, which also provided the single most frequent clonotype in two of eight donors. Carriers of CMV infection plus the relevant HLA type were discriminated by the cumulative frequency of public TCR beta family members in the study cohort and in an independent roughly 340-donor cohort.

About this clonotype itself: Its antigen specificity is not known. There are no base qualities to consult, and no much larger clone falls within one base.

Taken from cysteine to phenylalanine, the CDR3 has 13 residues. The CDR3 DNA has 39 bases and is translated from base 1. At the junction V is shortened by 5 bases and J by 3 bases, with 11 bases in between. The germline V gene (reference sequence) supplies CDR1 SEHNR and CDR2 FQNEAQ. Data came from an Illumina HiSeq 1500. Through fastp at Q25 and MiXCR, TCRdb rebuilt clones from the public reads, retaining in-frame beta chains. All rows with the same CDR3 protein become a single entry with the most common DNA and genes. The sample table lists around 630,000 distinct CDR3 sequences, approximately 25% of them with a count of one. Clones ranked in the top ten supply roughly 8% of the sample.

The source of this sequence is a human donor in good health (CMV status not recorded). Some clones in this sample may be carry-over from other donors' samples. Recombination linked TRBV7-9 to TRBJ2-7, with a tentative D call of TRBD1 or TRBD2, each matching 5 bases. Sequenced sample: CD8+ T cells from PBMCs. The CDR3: CASSKGTIYEQYF. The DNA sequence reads TGTGCCAGCAGCAAAGGGACGATCTACGAGCAGTACTTC.